The 13 T cell receptor beta chains in this list originate from one sample, sequenced in a study of T-cell reconstitution after alpha-beta-depleted transplantation in children. Unique molecular identifiers were used to barcode this TCRbeta library. TCRdb fed the PCR reads into MiXCR, producing one record per CDR3 protein. In the table there are roughly 52,000 distinct CDR3 sequences, less than 6% of which are singletons. The material was PBMCs, mostly from graft donor cells, obtained 60 days after TCRalphabeta/CD19-depleted stem cell transplant. The receptors derive from a female patient between 2 and 10 years old who had a stem cell transplant for aplastic anemia, so the T cells may come from the graft donor.

This clonotype has at least ten counts. The chain combines TRBV5-6 with TRBJ2-1; 7 bases fit TRBD1. CDR3 length: 14 amino acids. CDR1 is SGHDT, CDR2 YYEEEE, per germline. J was trimmed by 3 bases and V by 2 bases; bases with no gene match: 2. CDR3 sequence: CASSFRDSYNEQFF. Here the CDR3 DNA reads TGTGCCAGCAGCTTTAGGGACAGCTACAATGAGCAGTTCTTC.

This clonotype was observed many times. The chain is built from TRBV18 and TRBJ2-3; 8 nucleotides match TRBD2. From germline, CDR1 is KGHSH and CDR2 LQKENI. The junction had 7 bases not matched to a gene; V was cut back by 2 bases and J by 6 bases. CDR3 length: 15 amino acids. CDR3 loop: CASSPSSGGRDTQYF. DNA of the CDR3: TGTGCCAGCTCACCAAGCAGCGGGGGACGGGATACGCAGTATTTT.

This clonotype was observed many times. The CDR3 protein is CATLDVSSSYNEQFF. The CDR3 DNA is TGTGCCACTCTCGACGTATCTAGCTCCTACAATGAGCAGTTCTTC. This chain connects TRBV10-3 to TRBJ2-1; D remains unclear. The V and J ends lost 10 bases and 0 bases respectively, with 16 bases between them. The CDR3 sequence is 15 residues long. Germline loops: CDR1 ENHRY, CDR2 SYGVKD.

This clonotype was detected only once. A much bigger clone sits one base away, suggesting this may be a read error. The chain couples TRBV2 to TRBJ2-1; TRBD1 matches 9 bases. CDR1 SNHLY and CDR2 FYNNEI come from the germline V gene. This CDR3 is 15 amino acids long. The V gene end was trimmed by 10 bases and the J gene end by 7 bases; junction bases not matched to a gene: 14. The CDR3 DNA reads as TGTGCCACCAGATTGAGGACAGGGGAAGGTAATGAGCAGTTCTTC. Encoded protein: CATRLRTGEGNEQFF.

Many counts were recorded for this clonotype. The CDR3 reads CASSTGLAETDTQYF. The CDR3, as DNA: TGTGCCAGCAGCACGGGACTAGCGGAAACAGATACGCAGTATTTT. This rearrangement joins TRBV13 to TRBJ2-3; TRBD2 agrees at 11 bases. The CDR3 has 15 residues. The germline gives CDR1 PRHDT, CDR2 FYEKMQ (reference sequence). V trimming: 5 bases; J trimming: 3 bases; junction bases outside the gene matches: 4.

Ten or more counts support this clonotype. The genes are TRBV28 and TRBJ1-6, with D maybe TRBD1 (5 bases). Trimming removed 2 bases from V and 5 bases from J, with 10 bases in between. Germline CDR1 reads MDHEN; CDR2 reads SYDVKM. The CDR3 runs 15 residues. CDR3 in amino acids: CASSLRVRDNSPLHF. As DNA, the CDR3 is TGTGCCAGCAGTTTAAGGGTCAGGGATAATTCACCCCTCCACTTT.

This chain uses TRBV12-5 with TRBJ1-5; D is uncertain. V lost 4 bases and J lost 6, with 16 bases in between. CDR3 length: 15 amino acids. Germline V CDR1 and CDR2: LGHNT, FRNRAP. The CDR3: CASGSPAPWGQPQHF. The CDR3 DNA reads TGTGCTAGTGGTTCCCCGGCCCCGTGGGGTCAGCCCCAGCATTTT.

This clonotype was detected many times. The chain joins TRBV28 to TRBJ1-2; D call uncertain. Per germline, CDR1 MDHEN and CDR2 SYDVKM. V lost 7 bases, J lost 3 bases, and 6 bases lay in between. The CDR3 runs 11 residues. As DNA, the CDR3 is TGTGCCAGCAACCTGTACTATGGCTACACCTTC. Its protein is CASNLYYGYTF.

This clonotype has ten or more counts. V gene TRBV6-5 combines with J gene TRBJ2-1; D is uncertain. The V end was cut by 6 bases, the J end by 3 bases, with 9 bases between. Per germline, CDR1 MNHEY and CDR2 SVGAGI. This CDR3 is 13 amino acids long. CDR3 nucleotide sequence: TGTGCCAGCAGCCCTCGATTCTACAATGAGCAGTTCTTC. Translated, it gives CASSPRFYNEQFF.

This clonotype was observed at least ten times. The chain uses TRBV7-6 and TRBJ2-5, with TRBD2 matching 12 bases. Germline trimming cut 2 bases from V and 5 bases from J; bases unmatched to any gene: 6. CDR3 size: 16 residues. Germline CDR1 SGHVS, CDR2 FNYEAQ. The CDR3 loop reads CASSLPPTSGRETQYF. The CDR3 nucleotides read TGTGCCAGCAGCTTACCCCCCACTAGCGGGAGGGAGACCCAGTACTTC. The full variable domain, with the rest looked up from reference TRBV7-6 and TRBJ2-5, is GAGVSQSPRYKVTKRGQDVALRCDPISGHVSLYWYRQALGQGPEFLTYFNYEAQQDKSGLPNDRFSAERPEGSISTLTIQRTEQRDSAMYRCASSLPPTSGRETQYFGPGTRLLVL.

The rearrangement joins TRBV18 to TRBJ2-3; the match to TRBD2 covers 7 bases. CDR1 is KGHSH and CDR2 is LQKENI in the germline V gene. V dropped 0 bases and J dropped 4; count of bases not matched to a gene: 7. The CDR3 has 16 amino acids. The DNA for the CDR3 is TGTGCCAGCTCACCACCGGCGGGAGTCCCCGCAGATACGCAGTATTTT. The encoded protein is CASSPPAGVPADTQYF.

In this sample, this clonotype turned up a few times. V usage is TRBV2 and J usage is TRBJ2-5; 8 bases line up with TRBD2. This CDR3 region has 15 residues. The ends lost 8 bases at V and 2 bases at J; junction bases unmatched: 10. The V gene's germline CDR1 is SNHLY and CDR2 FYNNEI. In DNA, the CDR3 is TGTGCCAGCCCGGGGATTAGCGGGGCGCAAGAGACCCAGTACTTC. Translation gives CASPGISGAQETQYF.

This clonotype came up many times. The genes are TRBV11-3 and TRBJ2-5; a possible D gene is TRBD2 (5 bases). The CDR3 runs to 12 residues. Germline CDR1 SGHNT, CDR2 YENEEA. V gave up 5 bases and J gave up 5 bases, with 9 bases separating them. CDR3 DNA: TGTGCCAGCAGCCCTTCGGGGGAGACCCAGTACTTC. Encoded protein: CASSPSGETQYF.